This passage covers 24 T cell receptor beta chains from one sample sequenced in a study of blood T cell repertoires in COVID-19. TCRdb's table, derived via immunoSEQ multiplex PCR, lists solely in-frame clones and lacks some. Of approximately 220,000 clones in the sample, under 90% were seen once. Sequenced input: PBMCs or T cells enriched from blood (not recorded which). These TCRs come from a woman in her 30s with acute COVID-19.

V and J are TRBV2 and TRBJ1-5; D may be TRBD1 (5 bases). V was clipped by 4 bases and J by 1 base, with 11 bases between them. CDR1 and CDR2 (germline): SNHLY, FYNNEI. This CDR3 region has 15 residues. The CDR3: CASSAQGGSNQPQHF. CDR3 nucleotides: TGTGCCAGCAGTGCCCAGGGTGGGAGCAATCAGCCCCAGCATTTT.

The table lists this clone with a few counts. The CDR3 DNA sequence: TGTGCCAGCAGCAGAGAGGACAGGGCCACCTATGGCTACACCTTC. Translating gives CASSREDRATYGYTF. The chain links TRBV7-2 to TRBJ1-2; 8 nucleotides align to TRBD1. CDR3 length: 15 residues. With 5 bases clipped from V and 4 bases from J, the junction kept 9 bases outside the gene matches. The germline V gene has CDR1 SGHTA and CDR2 FQGNSA.

The rearrangement joins TRBV19 to TRBJ1-5; D gene ambiguous. Looked up from germline, CDR1 is LNHDA and CDR2 is SQIVND (reference sequence). The CDR3 contains 13 residues. V was cut by 5 bases and J by 7 bases, with 12 bases left in between. The CDR3 region has the DNA TGTGCCAGTAGTCCCAACCCCGGGCAGCCCCAGCATTTT. It is translated as CASSPNPGQPQHF.

The chain uses TRBV30 and TRBJ1-5; the match to TRBD1 covers 7 bases. The CDR3 runs 13 residues. Germline V gives CDR1 GTSNPN, CDR2 SVGIG (reference sequence). V lost 3 bases to trimming and J lost 6 bases; unmatched junction nucleotides: 5. The CDR3 reads CAWRRQGSQPQHF. In nucleotides, the CDR3 is TGTGCCTGGAGGCGACAGGGAAGTCAGCCCCAGCATTTT.

The chain uses TRBV25-1 and TRBJ2-1; 8 bases are shared with TRBD1. CDR1 and CDR2 from the germline V gene are MGHDK and SYGVNS. There are 11 residues in the CDR3. The V gene end was trimmed by 1 base and the J gene end by 15 bases; junction bases not matched to a gene: 2. CDR3 sequence reads: CASSESGTGFF. The CDR3 region has the DNA TGTGCCAGCAGTGAATCGGGGACAGGGTTCTTC. The variable domain in full, completed from reference TRBV25-1 and TRBJ2-1, reads EADIYQTPRYLVIGTGKKITLECSQTMGHDKMYWYQQDPGMELHLIHYSYGVNSTEKGDLSSESTVSRIRTEHFPLTLESARPSHTSQYLCASSESGTGFFGPGTRLTVL.

The chain uses TRBV3-1 (or the pseudogene TRBV3-2) and TRBJ1-6, with D perhaps TRBD1 (6 bases). This CDR3 contains 14 residues. The germline CDR1 and CDR2 sequences are LGHDT and YNNKEL (reference sequence). V was pared by 0 bases and J by 9 bases, with 9 bases between. The CDR3 coding sequence is TGTGCCAGCAGCCAAGAGGGGGCGGGTTCACCCCTCCACTTT. It specifies CASSQEGAGSPLHF.

This chain connects TRBV6-2 or TRBV6-3 to TRBJ1-2; D remains ambiguous. This CDR3 is 13 amino acids long. Germline V CDR1 and CDR2: MNHEY, SVGEGT. V lost 4 bases and J 4 bases, leaving 10 bases between the germline ends. Here the CDR3 DNA reads TGTGCCAGCAGTTTAGCGGGTGGCTATGGCTACACCTTC. Amino acid sequence: CASSLAGGYGYTF.

V usage is TRBV3-1 (or the pseudogene TRBV3-2) and J usage is TRBJ1-2; D is unclear. The CDR3 spans 14 residues. Germline V gene lookup returns CDR1 LGHDT and CDR2 YNNKEL (reference sequence). V lost 6 bases to trimming and J lost 6 bases, with 17 bases between them. The CDR3 spells CASSVTETLHGYTF. In nucleotides, the CDR3 is TGTGCCAGCAGTGTAACAGAAACCTTACATGGCTACACCTTC.

The gene calls are TRBV9 and TRBJ1-2; D might be TRBD1 (6 bases). The CDR3 totals 14 residues. V was clipped by 2 bases and J by 3 bases, with 11 bases between them. Germline V CDR1 and CDR2: SGDLS, YYNGEE. The CDR3 region is CASSVTGTYYGYTF. The CDR3 DNA is TGTGCCAGCAGCGTTACAGGGACGTACTATGGCTACACCTTC.

V gene TRBV7-9 combines with J gene TRBJ1-2; D remains unclear. Trimming stripped 1 base from V and 10 bases from J, with 13 bases between. The CDR3 length is 13 residues. CDR1 and CDR2 (germline): SEHNR, FQNEAQ (reference sequence). CDR3 in amino acids: CASSLGQTNSYTF. In nucleotides, the CDR3 is TGTGCCAGCAGCTTAGGGCAGACTAACTCCTACACCTTC. Combining the CDR3 with reference TRBV7-9 and TRBJ1-2 gives the whole variable domain DTGVSQNPRHKITKRGQNVTFRCDPISEHNRLYWYRQTLGQGPEFLTYFQNEAQLEKSRLLSDRFSAERPKGSFSTLEIQRTEQGDSAMYLCASSLGQTNSYTFGSGTRLTVV.

DNA of the CDR3: TGTGCCAGCAGTCCTCCGGGACAGGGGAACACTGAAGCTTTCTTT. Protein product: CASSPPGQGNTEAFF. V is TRBV7-9 and J is TRBJ1-1, with 9 bases fitting TRBD1. V was pared by 6 bases and J by 1 base, with 6 bases of the junction left unmatched. The CDR3 totals 15 residues. Germline loops: CDR1 SEHNR, CDR2 FQNEAQ (reference sequence).

Here the CDR3 DNA reads TGCAGTGCTAGTAGTCAGGCAGGGGCGTACAATGAGCAGTTCTTC. Its translation is CSASSQAGAYNEQFF. J is TRBJ2-1 and V is TRBV20-1; maybe TRBD1 (6 bases). CDR1 and CDR2 from the germline V gene are DFQATT and SNEGSKA (reference sequence). The V and J ends lost 3 bases and 4 bases respectively, with 16 bases between them. The CDR3 loop spans 15 amino acids.

This sequence joins TRBV7-3 and TRBJ2-1, with 12 bases fitting TRBD2. Trimming took 4 bases from V and 4 from J; bases not matched to a gene: 5. The CDR3 sequence is 16 residues long. Germline lookup yields CDR1 SGHTA and CDR2 FQGTGA. This CDR3 reads CASSSGTSGGYNEQFF. The CDR3 DNA follows: TGTGCCAGCAGCTCCGGAACTAGCGGGGGGTACAATGAGCAGTTCTTC.

The chain uses TRBV11-2 and TRBJ1-2; D remains ambiguous. The CDR3 spans 15 residues. Germline V gives CDR1 SGHAT, CDR2 FQNNGV. V was clipped by 1 base and J by 4 bases, with 13 bases between them. The CDR3 region is CASSLAEDTTYGYTF. The DNA for the CDR3 is TGTGCCAGCAGCTTAGCGGAAGACACAACCTATGGCTACACCTTC. Looking up the rest from reference TRBV11-2 and TRBJ1-2 gives the full variable domain: EAGVAQSPRYKIIEKRQSVAFWCNPISGHATLYWYQQILGQGPKLLIQFQNNGVVDDSQLPKDRFSAERLKGVDSTLKIQPAKLEDSAVYLCASSLAEDTTYGYTFGSGTRLTVV.

The chain employs TRBV28 and TRBJ2-5; TRBD1 matches at 9 bases. The CDR3 contains 14 residues. Germline V gene data show CDR1 as MDHEN and CDR2 as SYDVKM. Trimming at V came to 8 bases and at J to 2 bases, leaving 6 bases not matched to a gene. The CDR3 sequence: CASSPGTGQETQYF. As DNA, the CDR3 is TGTGCCAGCTCTCCCGGGACAGGGCAAGAGACCCAGTACTTC.

This chain links TRBV20-1 with TRBJ1-2; TRBD1 is a possible D gene (6 bases). Germline V gene lookup returns CDR1 DFQATT and CDR2 SNEGSKA (reference sequence). CDR3 length: 11 amino acids. Trimming removed 6 bases at V and 8 bases at J, with 13 bases between. Here the CDR3 reads CSARLQGGYTF. The CDR3 nucleotides are TGCAGTGCCCGCCTACAGGGCGGCTACACCTTC.

Details on this clone: Additional DNA sequences in this sample encode the identical CDR3. The gene calls are TRBV18 and TRBJ1-1; a weak D match, TRBD1 (5 bases). The CDR3 contains 13 residues. V was trimmed by 3 bases and J by 1 base, leaving 6 bases between them. Germline CDR1 and CDR2: KGHSH and LQKENI. The DNA of the CDR3 is TGTGCCAGCTCACCCACAGGGAACACTGAAGCTTTCTTT. Translated, it gives CASSPTGNTEAFF. The full variable domain, its missing parts supplied by reference TRBV18 and TRBJ1-1, is NAGVMQNPRHLVRRRGQEARLRCSPMKGHSHVYWYRQLPEEGLKFMVYLQKENIIDESGMPKERFSAEFPKEGPSILRIQQVVRGDSAAYFCASSPTGNTEAFFGQGTRLTVV.

The chain joins TRBV10-3 to TRBJ1-2; the match to TRBD1 covers 10 bases. There are 14 residues in the CDR3. The germline gives CDR1 ENHRY, CDR2 SYGVKD. Germline trimming cut 7 bases from V and 3 bases from J; bases unmatched to any gene: 5. DNA for the CDR3: TGTGCCATCAACCCGGGACAGGGGCACTATGGCTACACCTTC. It codes for CAINPGQGHYGYTF.

The chain joins TRBV29-1 to TRBJ2-7; D perhaps matches TRBD1 (7 bases). The ends were cut back, 5 bases at V and 3 bases at J, with 14 bases in the middle. CDR3 length: 13 residues. Germline V lookup: CDR1 SQVTM, CDR2 ANQGSEA. CDR3 in amino acids: CSVKEGQIYEQYF. DNA for the CDR3: TGCAGCGTTAAGGAGGGACAGATCTACGAGCAGTACTTC.

The rearrangement joins TRBV6-5 to TRBJ2-5, with TRBD2 identical over 11 bases. The CDR3 loop spans 14 amino acids. V was pared by 7 bases and J by 0 bases, with 1 base of the junction left unmatched. The germline gives CDR1 MNHEY, CDR2 SVGAGI. The CDR3 DNA sequence: TGTGCCAGCAAACTAGCGGGGGACCAAGAGACCCAGTACTTC. This translates into CASKLAGDQETQYF.

The rearrangement uses TRBV4-2 and TRBJ2-7; TRBD1 matches at 9 bases. V dropped 4 bases and J dropped 3; count of bases not matched to a gene: 4. This CDR3 comprises 14 residues. The V gene's germline CDR1 is LGHNA and CDR2 YNFKEQ. Here the CDR3 reads CASSPGQGIYEQYF. In nucleotides, the CDR3 is TGTGCCAGCAGCCCCGGACAGGGGATCTACGAGCAGTACTTC.

The V call is TRBV3-1 (or the pseudogene TRBV3-2), the J call TRBJ2-3; 10 bases are shared with TRBD1. V lost 1 base, J lost 4 bases, and 5 bases stayed unmatched. Germline V gene lookup returns CDR1 LGHDT and CDR2 YNNKEL (reference sequence). This CDR3 has 16 amino acids. The CDR3 DNA follows: TGTGCCAGCAGCCAAGCAATGGGGACAGGGGCAGATACGCAGTATTTT. It codes for CASSQAMGTGADTQYF.

V and J are TRBV5-5 and TRBJ1-2; 7 bases align to TRBD1. J lost 2 bases, V lost 4 bases, and 11 bases had no gene match. From germline, CDR1 is SGHKS and CDR2 YYEKEE (reference sequence). The CDR3 has 16 amino acids. The CDR3 region is CASSTLGQEKNYGYTF. The CDR3 bases are TGTGCCAGCAGCACCCTCGGACAGGAAAAAAACTATGGCTACACCTTC.

The chain employs TRBV5-6 and TRBJ1-2; 9 nucleotides agree with TRBD1. The CDR3 sequence is 15 residues long. CDR1 SGHDT and CDR2 YYEEEE come from the germline V gene. The V and J ends lost 1 base and 8 bases, in that order; junction bases with no gene match: 9. The CDR3 spells CASSLWGQGREGYTF. CDR3 DNA sequence: TGTGCCAGCAGCTTGTGGGGACAGGGAAGGGAAGGCTACACCTTC.